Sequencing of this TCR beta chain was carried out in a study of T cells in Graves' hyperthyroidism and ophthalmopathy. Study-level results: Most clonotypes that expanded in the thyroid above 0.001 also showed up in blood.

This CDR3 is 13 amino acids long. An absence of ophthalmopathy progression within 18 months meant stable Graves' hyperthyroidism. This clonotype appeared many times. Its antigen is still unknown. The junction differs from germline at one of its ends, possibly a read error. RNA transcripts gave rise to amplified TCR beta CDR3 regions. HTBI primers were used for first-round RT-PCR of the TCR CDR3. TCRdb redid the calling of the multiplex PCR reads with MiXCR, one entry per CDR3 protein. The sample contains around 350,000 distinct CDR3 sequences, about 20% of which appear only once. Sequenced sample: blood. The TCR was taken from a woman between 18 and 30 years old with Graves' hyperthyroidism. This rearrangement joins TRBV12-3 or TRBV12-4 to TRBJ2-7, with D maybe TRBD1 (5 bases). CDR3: CASSLGQGHEQYF. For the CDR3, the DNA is TGTGCCAGCAGCTTAGGGCAGGGCCACGAGCAGTACTTC.